This T cell receptor beta chain was sequenced in a study of Ad26.COV2.S vaccination and SARS-CoV-2 variants. Study-wide context: Intramuscularly, Ad26.COV2.S was given either once or twice, 56 days apart.

The table came from immunoSEQ multiplex PCR; TCRdb's copy has only in-frame clones and leaves some out. The sample has around 340,000 clones; 86% are singletons. The CDR3 length is 15 residues. CDR1 is SGHAT, CDR2 FQNNGV, per germline. With 4 bases clipped from V and 6 bases from J, the junction kept 6 bases outside the gene matches. Study-wide results and limits: The breadth of spike-specific CD8+ and CD4+ T cell responses after vaccination was reportedly substantial.

Treatment defined: some 20 received Ad26.COV2.S at low or high dose, single or two shots; about 5 received placebo; per-sample allocation not given. On day 63 after the first injection, vaccine and placebo recipients gave samples. The vaccine antigen was prefusion-stabilized Wuhan SARS-CoV-2 spike. A remark on this clone: The antigen remains unidentified.

The source material was peripheral blood, sampled in a trial of Ad26.COV2.S vaccine versus placebo. The chain couples TRBV11-2 to TRBJ1-6; 7 bases are a match to TRBD1. This sequence originates from a person between 18 and 59 years old who received the Ad26.COV2.S COVID-19 vaccine or a placebo. The CDR3 nucleotides read TGTGCCAGCAGCTCCCAGGGACAGAGTAATTCACCCCTCCACTTT. Encoded protein: CASSSQGQSNSPLHF.